Included here is one T cell receptor (beta chain) sequence, with context. This sample is part of a study of T cells in Graves' hyperthyroidism and ophthalmopathy. RNA transcripts provided the source from which TCR beta CDR3 regions were amplified. The HTBI primer set was used in a first-round RT-PCR of the TCR CDR3. In TCRdb, the multiplex PCR reads were re-called with MiXCR into one record per CDR3 protein. The sample holds over 650,000 distinct CDR3 sequences; about a sixth are singletons and the top ten take roughly 8%. The diagnoses drew upon clinical symptoms, serum thyroxine and TRAb, thyroid ultrasound and orbital computed tomography. The TCR comes from a man aged 18-30 years with Graves' hyperthyroidism. The source material was blood.

CDR3 amino acids: CAIGWEGGTGELFF. In DNA, the CDR3 is TGTGCGATAGGATGGGAGGGCGGGACCGGGGAGCTGTTTTTT. The rearrangement joins TRBV12-3 or TRBV12-4 to TRBJ2-2; TRBD2 matches 7 bases. This CDR3 region has 14 residues.